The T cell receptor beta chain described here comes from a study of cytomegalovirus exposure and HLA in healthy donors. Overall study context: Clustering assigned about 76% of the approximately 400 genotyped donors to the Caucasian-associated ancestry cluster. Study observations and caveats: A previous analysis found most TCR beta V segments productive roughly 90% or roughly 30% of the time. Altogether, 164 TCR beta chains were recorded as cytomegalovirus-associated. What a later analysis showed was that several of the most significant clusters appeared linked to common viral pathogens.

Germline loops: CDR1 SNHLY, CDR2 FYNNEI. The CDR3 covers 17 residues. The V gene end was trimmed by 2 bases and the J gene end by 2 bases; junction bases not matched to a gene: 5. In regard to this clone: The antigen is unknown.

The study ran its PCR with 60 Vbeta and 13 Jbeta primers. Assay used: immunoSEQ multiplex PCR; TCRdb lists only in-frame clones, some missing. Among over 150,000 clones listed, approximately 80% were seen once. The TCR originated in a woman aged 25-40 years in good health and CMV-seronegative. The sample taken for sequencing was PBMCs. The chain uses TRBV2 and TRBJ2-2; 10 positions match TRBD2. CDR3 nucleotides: TGTGCCAGCAGTGAAATTAGCGGGGGGTATAACACCGGGGAGCTGTTTTTT. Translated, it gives CASSEISGGYNTGELFF.